The present T cell receptor (beta chain) was sequenced within a study of breast tumors, draining lymph nodes, adjacent tissues. Findings of the study overall: Data only fit, rather than demonstrated, lymph node origin of most tumor T cells. Data fit most tumor T cells coming from lymph node, expanding in tumor. Tumor repertoires ranked between lymph nodes and nontumor tissue in diversity, with V and J gene preferences.

About this clonotype itself: Antigen specificity is unknown.

The lymph nodes were axillary draining lymph nodes from breast cancer patients. TCRdb called the multiplex PCR reads again in MiXCR, with one record for every CDR3 protein. The repertoire has 190,000 or so distinct CDR3 sequences, around a third of them found once; the top ten carry 4% to 4.5%. The CDR3 sequence is 14 residues long. CDR1 and CDR2 (germline): MDHEN, SYDVKM. The V and J ends lost 7 bases and 0 bases respectively, with 12 bases between them. This sequence was found in a female donor with breast cancer. Some clones in this sample may be carry-over from other donors' samples. The chain links TRBV28 to TRBJ1-2; D is ambiguous. Sample: axillary lymph node tissue. CDR3 sequence (DNA): TGTGCCAGCAATAACGTTAGTCCTAACTATGGCTACACCTTC. This sequence encodes CASNNVSPNYGYTF.